This T cell receptor beta chain is drawn from a study of T cell repertoires in cytomegalovirus infection. As for the study in general: CMV infection together with matching HLA type was indicated by public TCR beta signatures.

This clonotype was seen repeatedly, ten times or more. TCRdb processed the reads anew with MiXCR; each CDR3 protein has one entry. The sample shows some 220,000 distinct CDR3 sequences, about 5.9% of them seen only once. Sequencing used PBMCs. This clonotype was obtained from a human donor in good health (CMV status not recorded). Some clones in this sample may be carry-over from other donors' samples.

CDR3 region: CASSLAKRYGYTF. CDR3 in DNA: TGTGCCAGCAGCTTAGCGAAACGGTATGGCTACACCTTC. The chain recombines TRBV11-2 with TRBJ1-2; D is unclear. Germline CDR1 and CDR2: SGHAT and FQNNGV. This CDR3 contains 13 residues. V lost 1 base and J 5 bases, leaving 8 bases between the germline ends.